This T cell receptor beta chain stems from a study of a mutant IDH1 vaccine in newly diagnosed glioma. About the research overall: Most had both radiotherapy and temozolomide beforehand; others had only one.

To note about this clone: Its cognate antigen is unknown. Additional DNA sequences in this sample encode the identical CDR3.

V was clipped by 5 bases and J by 1 base, with 8 bases between them. CDR3 length: 13 amino acids. Looked up from germline, CDR1 is SGHTA and CDR2 is FQGTGA. As to time point: week 5, during vaccination. Doses consisted of 300 ug of mutant IDH1 20-mer peptide each, paired with topical imiquimod. Donors had new WHO grade 3 or 4 IDH1-mutant, ATRX-lost astrocytomas. Assay: immunoSEQ multiplex PCR; the TCRdb copy retains only in-frame clones and omits some. The sample records roughly 39,000 clones, 75% to 90% being singletons. This TCR derives from a man aged 35-49 years with glioma. This chain links TRBV7-3 with TRBJ1-1; possibly TRBD1 for D (6 bases). Sequences were derived from PBMCs, sampled from a glioma patient whose treatment included an IDH1 peptide vaccine. For the CDR3, the DNA is TGTGCCAGCAGCGTACAGGGGAACACTGAAGCTTTCTTT. Translation: CASSVQGNTEAFF.